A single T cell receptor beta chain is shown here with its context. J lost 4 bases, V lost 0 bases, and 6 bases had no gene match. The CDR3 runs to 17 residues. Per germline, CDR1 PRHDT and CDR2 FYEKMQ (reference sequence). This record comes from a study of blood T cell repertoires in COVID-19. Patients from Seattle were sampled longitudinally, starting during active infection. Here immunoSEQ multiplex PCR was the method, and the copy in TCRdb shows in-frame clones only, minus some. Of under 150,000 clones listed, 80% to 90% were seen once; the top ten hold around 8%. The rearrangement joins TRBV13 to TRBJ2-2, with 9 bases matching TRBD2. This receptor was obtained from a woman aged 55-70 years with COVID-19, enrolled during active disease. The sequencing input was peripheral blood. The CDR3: CASSLGPSGGLTGELFF. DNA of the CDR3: TGTGCCAGCAGCTTAGGGCCCAGCGGGGGGCTCACCGGGGAGCTGTTTTTT.